This T cell receptor (beta chain) was retrieved from a study of identical twins. Study results and caveats: Surplus twin overlap in beta out-of-frame sequences was less pronounced. Cord blood beta clonotypes present at high abundance carried fewer insertions; no such pattern appeared in memory repertoires. Among monozygotic twins, out-of-frame TCR alpha sharing exceeded what models predicted.

TCRdb re-derived calls from the 5' RACE reads in MiXCR, one entry per CDR3 protein. The sample yields 690,000 or so distinct CDR3 sequences, around 6% seen once. The V and J ends lost 0 bases and 2 bases respectively, with 9 bases between them. Germline V gene lookup returns CDR1 SGHRS and CDR2 YFSETQ. The CDR3 length is 16 residues. This clonotype was seen repeatedly, ten times or more. The antigen is unknown. The chain carries TRBV5-1 and TRBJ2-6; D is uncertain. The receptor was isolated from a man between 18 and 35 years old in good health. What was sequenced was naive T cells sorted from blood. Written as DNA, the CDR3 is TGCGCCAGCAGCTTGGGAACCGCCACTGGGGCCAACGTCCTGACTTTC. It specifies CASSLGTATGANVLTF. Drawing the rest from reference TRBV5-1 and TRBJ2-6, the complete variable domain is KAGVTQTPRYLIKTRGQQVTLSCSPISGHRSVSWYQQTPGQGLQFLFEYFSETQRNKGNFPGRFSGRQFSNSRSEMNVSTLELGDSALYLCASSLGTATGANVLTFGAGSRLTVL.